This TCR beta chain came from a study of T cell changes during pregnancy in multiple sclerosis. V was clipped by 4 bases and J by 4 bases, with 14 bases between them. CDR1 and CDR2 (germline): SEHNR, FQNEAQ (reference sequence). The CDR3 loop spans 16 amino acids. The method was immunoSEQ multiplex PCR; TCRdb's version includes in-frame clones alone and lacks a portion of them. The repertoire has around 69,000 clones, around 90% of them found once; the top ten carry approximately 5%. The clonotype comes from a female donor with multiple sclerosis, enrolled in a pregnancy study. This specimen was CD8+ T cells from peripheral blood mononuclear cells, taken before pregnancy. This sequence joins TRBV7-9 and TRBJ1-6, with D perhaps TRBD1 (6 bases). CDR3 in amino acids: CASSYDGTGYNSPLHF. DNA of the CDR3: TGTGCCAGCAGCTACGATGGCACAGGGTATAATTCACCCCTCCACTTT.